Presented here are 4 T cell receptor beta chains from one specimen sequenced in a study of T cell changes during pregnancy in multiple sclerosis. Sequencing was performed with immunoSEQ multiplex PCR; in TCRdb, only in-frame clones are kept and a portion is missing. The table lists about 75,000 clones, roughly nine tenths of them singletons. Specimen: peripheral blood, collected in the first trimester of pregnancy. Receptors originate from a female donor in good health, enrolled as a control in a pregnancy study.

The rearrangement joins TRBV15 to TRBJ1-4, with 7 bases that match TRBD1. Germline trimming cut 1 base from V and 3 bases from J; bases unmatched to any gene: 2. The germline V gene encodes CDR1 LNHNV and CDR2 YYDKDF (reference sequence). This CDR3 is 15 amino acids long. The DNA of the CDR3 is TGTGCCACCAGCAGAGCCAGGGGGGCTAATGAAAAACTGTTTTTT. Amino acids: CATSRARGANEKLFF.

The rearrangement joins TRBV5-4 to TRBJ2-7; 7 nucleotides line up with TRBD2. The CDR3 covers 15 residues. V was clipped by 4 bases and J by 3 bases; unmatched bases: 10. Germline V gene lookup returns CDR1 SGHNT and CDR2 YYREEE (reference sequence). The DNA for the CDR3 is TGTGCCAGCAGCAATTGGGGCGGGAGAGTCTACGAGCAGTACTTC. Translated, it gives CASSNWGGRVYEQYF.

CDR3 loop: CASRAPMLDGYTF. DNA for the CDR3: TGTGCCAGCAGGGCCCCCATGCTGGATGGCTACACCTTC. The chain couples TRBV2 to TRBJ1-2, with D uncertain. CDR1 is SNHLY, CDR2 FYNNEI, per germline. With 6 bases removed from V and 6 bases from J, the gap between germline ends came to 14 bases. The CDR3 runs to 13 residues.

The chain joins TRBV29-1 to TRBJ1-4; tentative D call: TRBD1 (5 bases). V lost 6 bases to trimming and J lost 4 bases, with 18 bases between them. The germline CDR1 and CDR2 sequences are SQVTM and ANQGSEA. This CDR3 region has 15 residues. The CDR3 DNA reads as TGCAGCGTCCTATATTCTGGGGCTTTTAATGAAAAACTGTTTTTT. This encodes CSVLYSGAFNEKLFF. Full variable domain (missing parts from reference TRBV29-1 and TRBJ1-4): SAVISQKPSRDICQRGTSLTIQCQVDSQVTMMFWYRQQPGQSLTLIATANQGSEATYESGFVIDKFPISRPNLTFSTLTVSNMSPEDSSIYLCSVLYSGAFNEKLFFGSGTQLSVL.